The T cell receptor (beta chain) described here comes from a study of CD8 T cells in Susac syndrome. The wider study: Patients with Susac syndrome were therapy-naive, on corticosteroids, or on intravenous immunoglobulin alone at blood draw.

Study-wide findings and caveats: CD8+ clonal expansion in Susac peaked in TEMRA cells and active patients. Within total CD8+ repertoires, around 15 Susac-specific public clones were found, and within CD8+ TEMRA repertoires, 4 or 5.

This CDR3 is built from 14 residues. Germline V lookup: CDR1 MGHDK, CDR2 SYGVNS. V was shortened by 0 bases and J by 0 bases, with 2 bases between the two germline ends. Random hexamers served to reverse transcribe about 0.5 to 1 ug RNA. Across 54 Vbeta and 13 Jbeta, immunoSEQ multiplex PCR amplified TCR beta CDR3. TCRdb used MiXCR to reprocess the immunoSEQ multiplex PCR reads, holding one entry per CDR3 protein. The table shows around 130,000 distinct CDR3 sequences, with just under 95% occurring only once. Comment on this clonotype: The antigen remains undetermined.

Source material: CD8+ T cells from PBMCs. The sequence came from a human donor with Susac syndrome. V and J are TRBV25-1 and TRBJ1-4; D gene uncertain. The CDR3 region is CASSEYTTNEKLFF. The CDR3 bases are TGTGCCAGCAGTGAATACACAACTAATGAAAAACTGTTTTTT.